These 17 T cell receptor beta chains were all obtained from the same sample, sequenced in a study of T cell changes during pregnancy in multiple sclerosis. Only in-frame clones appear in the TCRdb table, and some are missing; sequencing was by immunoSEQ multiplex PCR. This sample carries about 73,000 clones, around 92% of them seen once, and the ten largest clones take 2.5% to 3.5%. Specimen: peripheral blood, collected in the third trimester of pregnancy. These receptors all stem from a female donor in good health, enrolled as a control in a pregnancy study.

The chain joins TRBV29-1 to TRBJ1-2, with a tentative D call TRBD1 (5 bases). CDR3 length: 12 residues. The germline CDR1 and CDR2 sequences are SQVTM and ANQGSEA. V shed 1 base and J shed 8 bases, with 11 bases lying between them. CDR3 nucleotide sequence: TGCAGCGTTGAAGGGTTGGGGGGGGGCTACACCTTC. It translates to CSVEGLGGGYTF.

The V gene is TRBV2, the J gene TRBJ2-7; TRBD1 agrees at 7 bases. The CDR3 runs 13 residues. From germline, CDR1 is SNHLY and CDR2 FYNNEI. Unmatched junction bases numbered 6, after V lost 8 bases and J lost 2 bases. The DNA for the CDR3 is TGTGCCAGCGGGGGAGACAGGGCCTACGAGCAGTACTTC. Encoded protein: CASGGDRAYEQYF.

Here the CDR3 reads CATIDIVDEPYEQYF. The CDR3, as DNA: TGTGCCACCATAGACATAGTCGATGAACCCTACGAGCAGTACTTC. The rearrangement uses TRBV2 and TRBJ2-7, with D uncertain. The CDR3 spans 15 residues. Trimming took off 10 bases at V and 2 bases at J, with 21 bases between the two ends. Germline loops: CDR1 SNHLY, CDR2 FYNNEI.

This chain links TRBV28 with TRBJ2-1; TRBD2 might be the D (5 bases). Between the trimmed V and J ends, which lost 7 bases and 10 bases, there was a span of 20 bases. Germline CDR1 MDHEN, CDR2 SYDVKM. The CDR3 has 14 amino acids. The CDR3 DNA sequence: TGTGCCAGCACCCTCATTTGGGGAGCCGAGGAGCAGTTCTTC. Residues: CASTLIWGAEEQFF. The full variable domain, with the rest looked up from reference TRBV28 and TRBJ2-1, is DVKVTQSSRYLVKRTGEKVFLECVQDMDHENMFWYRQDPGLGLRLIYFSYDVKMKEKGDIPEGYSVSREKKERFSLILESASTNQTSMYLCASTLIWGAEEQFFGPGTRLTVL.

The chain employs TRBV15 and TRBJ2-1; 8 positions agree with TRBD2. The CDR3 runs 17 residues. Trimming took 2 bases from V and 7 from J; bases not matched to a gene: 13. Germline V CDR1 and CDR2: LNHNV, YYDKDF (reference sequence). CDR3 in amino acids: CATSRRMGGGPGNEQFF. The CDR3, as DNA: TGTGCCACCAGCAGACGGATGGGCGGGGGGCCGGGTAATGAGCAGTTCTTC.

The gene calls are TRBV7-9 and TRBJ2-2; D is ambiguous. Trimming stripped 5 bases from V and 3 bases from J, with 4 bases between. Germline V CDR1 and CDR2: SEHNR, FQNEAQ (reference sequence). The CDR3 consists of 12 residues. The DNA of the CDR3 is TGTGCCAGCAGCCAGGACACCGGGGAGCTGTTTTTT. Translated: CASSQDTGELFF.

The chain employs TRBV5-5 and TRBJ2-5; D remains ambiguous. The V gene's germline CDR1 is SGHKS and CDR2 YYEKEE (reference sequence). The V and J ends lost 3 bases and 0 bases respectively, with 12 bases between them. The CDR3 consists of 15 residues. CDR3 sequence reads: CASSSSFDYQETQYF. DNA for the CDR3: TGTGCCAGCAGCTCGAGTTTTGACTACCAAGAGACCCAGTACTTC. Complete variable domain (other parts from reference TRBV5-5 and TRBJ2-5): DAGVTQSPTHLIKTRGQQVTLRCSPISGHKSVSWYQQVLGQGPQFIFQYYEKEERGRGNFPDRFSARQFPNYSSELNVNALLLGDSALYLCASSSSFDYQETQYFGPGTRLLVL.

V and J are TRBV28 and TRBJ2-7; no clear D gene. The germline V gene encodes CDR1 MDHEN and CDR2 SYDVKM. Trimming left V 5 bases short and J 6 bases short, with 17 bases between. This CDR3 spans 14 amino acids. CDR3 sequence (DNA): TGTGCCAGCAGTAGATCTCCGACCCCGGGCGAGCAGTACTTC. Its translation is CASSRSPTPGEQYF.

J is TRBJ2-2 and V is TRBV27, with 10 bases fitting TRBD2. Germline V CDR1 and CDR2: MNHEY, SMNVEV (reference sequence). The CDR3 covers 18 residues. After removal of 3 bases from V and 0 bases from J, the junction contained 7 bases not matched to a gene. The CDR3 loop is CASSFPSGSTPNTGELFF. For the CDR3, the DNA is TGTGCCAGCAGTTTCCCTAGCGGGAGTACCCCGAACACCGGGGAGCTGTTTTTT.

This clone was seen once. V usage is TRBV11-2 and J usage is TRBJ2-7; TRBD2 is a possible D gene (5 bases). CDR1 SGHAT and CDR2 FQNNGV come from the germline V gene. The CDR3 spans 15 residues. The V end lost 0 bases, the J end lost 4 bases, and 13 bases lay between the germline ends. In nucleotides, the CDR3 is TGTGCCAGCAGCTTAGACGGAGGCCCCGGATACGAGCAGTACTTC. It yields the protein CASSLDGGPGYEQYF.

The chain recombines TRBV11-2 with TRBJ1-6; 10 nucleotides line up with TRBD1. V was pared by 2 bases and J by 8 bases, with 3 bases of the junction left unmatched. Germline CDR1 is SGHAT and CDR2 is FQNNGV. The CDR3 is made up of 15 amino acids. CDR3 amino acids: CASSLMDRGYSPLHF. The DNA of the CDR3 is TGTGCCAGCAGCTTAATGGACAGGGGGTATTCACCCCTCCACTTT.

CDR3 nucleotide sequence: TGCAGCGTTGAGTCCACTAGTAATGAGCAGTTCTTC. This gives the protein CSVESTSNEQFF. The rearrangement uses TRBV29-1 and TRBJ2-1, with D perhaps TRBD2 (5 bases). V was cut by 3 bases and J by 7 bases, with 10 bases left in between. This CDR3 region has 12 residues. Germline loops: CDR1 SQVTM, CDR2 ANQGSEA.

The rearrangement links TRBV28 to TRBJ2-2, with 11 bases lining up with TRBD1. The CDR3 has 18 residues. The trim removed 4 bases at V and 1 base at J, leaving 8 bases unmatched. The germline V gene encodes CDR1 MDHEN and CDR2 SYDVKM. The CDR3 DNA is TGTGCCAGCAGTTCCCCCCCCGGGACAGGGGGGAACACCGGGGAGCTGTTTTTT. Its protein product is CASSSPPGTGGNTGELFF.

The chain is built from TRBV5-1 and TRBJ2-7; a weak D match, TRBD2 (6 bases). V was trimmed by 0 bases and J by 3 bases, leaving 16 bases between them. The germline CDR1 and CDR2 sequences are SGHRS and YFSETQ. The CDR3 length is 16 residues. The DNA of the CDR3 is TGCGCCAGCAGCTTGGAGGGCGGGGTTGGCGGCTACGAGCAGTACTTC. Translation: CASSLEGGVGGYEQYF.

The V call is TRBV2, the J call TRBJ1-5; D is ambiguous. Trimming took off 4 bases at V and 7 bases at J, with 14 bases between the two ends. CDR3 size: 14 residues. Germline V gives CDR1 SNHLY, CDR2 FYNNEI. The CDR3 DNA sequence: TGTGCCAGCAGTGCGGGAGGGATGGGACAGCCCCAGCATTTT. Translation gives CASSAGGMGQPQHF.

J is TRBJ2-1 and V is TRBV10-3; D is undetermined. Germline V lookup: CDR1 ENHRY, CDR2 SYGVKD. V lost 3 bases, J lost 3 bases, and 6 bases lay in between. The CDR3 extends over 13 amino acids. CDR3 amino acids: CAISEEDYNEQFF. In DNA, the CDR3 is TGTGCCATCAGTGAAGAGGACTACAATGAGCAGTTCTTC.

J is TRBJ2-1 and V is TRBV2; 12 nucleotides align to TRBD2. The CDR3 contains 17 residues. V lost 0 bases, J lost 9 bases, and 9 bases stayed unmatched. Looked up from germline, CDR1 is SNHLY and CDR2 is FYNNEI. The CDR3 region has the DNA TGTGCCAGCAGTGAAGCGCGAGCTAGCGGGAGGGCCGTTGAGCAGTTCTTC. Translation gives CASSEARASGRAVEQFF.